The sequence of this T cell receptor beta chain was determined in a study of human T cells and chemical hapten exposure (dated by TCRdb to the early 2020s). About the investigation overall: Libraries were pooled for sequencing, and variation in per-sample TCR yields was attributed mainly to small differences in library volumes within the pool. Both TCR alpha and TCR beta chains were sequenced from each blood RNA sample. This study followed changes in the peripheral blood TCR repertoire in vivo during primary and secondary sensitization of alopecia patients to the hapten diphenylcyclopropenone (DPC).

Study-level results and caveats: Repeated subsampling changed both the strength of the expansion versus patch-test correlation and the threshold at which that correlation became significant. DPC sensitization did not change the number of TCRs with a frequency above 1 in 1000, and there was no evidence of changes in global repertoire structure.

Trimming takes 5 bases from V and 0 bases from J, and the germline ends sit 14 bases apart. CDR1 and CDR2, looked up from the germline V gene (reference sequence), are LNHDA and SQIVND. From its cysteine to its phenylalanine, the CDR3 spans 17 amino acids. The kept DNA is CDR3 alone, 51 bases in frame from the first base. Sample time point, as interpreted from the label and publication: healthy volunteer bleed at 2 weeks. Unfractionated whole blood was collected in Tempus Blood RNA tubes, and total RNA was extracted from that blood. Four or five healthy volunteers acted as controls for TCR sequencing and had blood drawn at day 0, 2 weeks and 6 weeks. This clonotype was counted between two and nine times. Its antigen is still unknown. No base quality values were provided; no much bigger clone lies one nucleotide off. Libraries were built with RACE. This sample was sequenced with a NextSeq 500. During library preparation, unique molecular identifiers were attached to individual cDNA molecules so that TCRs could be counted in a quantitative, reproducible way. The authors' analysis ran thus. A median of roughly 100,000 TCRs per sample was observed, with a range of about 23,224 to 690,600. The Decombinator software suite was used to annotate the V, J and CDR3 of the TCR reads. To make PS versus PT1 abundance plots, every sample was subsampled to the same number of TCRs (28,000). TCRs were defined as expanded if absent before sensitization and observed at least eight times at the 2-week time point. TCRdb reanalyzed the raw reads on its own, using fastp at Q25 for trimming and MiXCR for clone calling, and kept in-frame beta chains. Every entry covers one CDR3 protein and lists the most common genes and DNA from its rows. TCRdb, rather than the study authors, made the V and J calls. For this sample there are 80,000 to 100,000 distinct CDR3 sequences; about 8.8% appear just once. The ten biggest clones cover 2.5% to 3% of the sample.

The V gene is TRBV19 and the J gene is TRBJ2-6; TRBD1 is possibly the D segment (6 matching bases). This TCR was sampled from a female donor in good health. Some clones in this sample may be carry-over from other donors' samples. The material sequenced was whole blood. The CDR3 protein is CASSQFRQASGANVLTF. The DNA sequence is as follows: TGTGCCAGTAGTCAATTCCGACAGGCCTCTGGGGCCAACGTCCTGACTTTC.